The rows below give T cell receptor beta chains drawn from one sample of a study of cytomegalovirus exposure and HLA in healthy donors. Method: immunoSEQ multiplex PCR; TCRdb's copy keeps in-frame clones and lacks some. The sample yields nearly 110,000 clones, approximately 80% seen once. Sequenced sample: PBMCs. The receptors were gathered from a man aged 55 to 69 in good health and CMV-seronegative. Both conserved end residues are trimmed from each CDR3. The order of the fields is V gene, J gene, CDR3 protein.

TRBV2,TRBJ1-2,ASRRAGDGYT
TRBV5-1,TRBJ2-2,ASSSLASDTGELF
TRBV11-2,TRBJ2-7,ASSLDETGGGLEVEQY
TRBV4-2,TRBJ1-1,ASSQATGVRTEAF
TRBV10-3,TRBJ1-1,AISEWGVGTEAF
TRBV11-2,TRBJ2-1,ASSIIAGGAYNEQF
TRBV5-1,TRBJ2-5,ASSLAGGETQY
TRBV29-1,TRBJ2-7,SVETSGQEIYEQY
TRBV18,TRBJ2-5,ASSPSGNQETQY
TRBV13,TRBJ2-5,ASSLGGWETQY
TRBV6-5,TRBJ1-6,ASSYQGATYNSPLH
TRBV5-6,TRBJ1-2,ASRETGDVYGYT
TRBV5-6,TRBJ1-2,ASSGRGAYGYT
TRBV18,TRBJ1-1,ASSALPQGAEGTEAF
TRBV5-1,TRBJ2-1,ASSLVKGTVDNEQF
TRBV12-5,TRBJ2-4,ASGLVHHA
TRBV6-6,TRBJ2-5,ASRPPGGETQY
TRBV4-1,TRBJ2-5,ASSQRVAEETQY
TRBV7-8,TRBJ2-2,ASSARGLGTGELF
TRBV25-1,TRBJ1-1,ASSERTGVGNTEAF
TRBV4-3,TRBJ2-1,ASSRTSLQGNEQF
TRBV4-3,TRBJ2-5,ASSPSEPSGENSYQETQY
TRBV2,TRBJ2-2,ATLGLAEGGELF
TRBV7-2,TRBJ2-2,ASSFGGGQGELF
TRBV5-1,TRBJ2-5,ASSLKTGGETQY
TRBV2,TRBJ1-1,ASRGDNTEAF
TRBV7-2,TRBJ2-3,ASSLWGGFTDTQY
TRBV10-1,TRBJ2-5,ASSGRGQGEETQY
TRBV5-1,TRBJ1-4,ASSLARTGATNEKLF
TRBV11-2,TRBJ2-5,ASSLGPRGETQY
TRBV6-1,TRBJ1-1,ASTVTGDTEAF
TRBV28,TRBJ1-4,ASSPSPGQGLGEKLF
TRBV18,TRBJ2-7,ASSSSGGQVWSSYEQY
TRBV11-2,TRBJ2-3,ASSLSGGSDTQY
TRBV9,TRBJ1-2,ASSVSSGPNYGYT
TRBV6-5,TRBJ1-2,ASRGAGSGDYGYT
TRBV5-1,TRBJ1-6,ASSLGQPSSYNSPLH
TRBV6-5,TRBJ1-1,ASRRTGFGTEAF
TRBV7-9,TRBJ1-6,ASSANAQGVNSPLH
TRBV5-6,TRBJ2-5,ASSRLVLEETQY
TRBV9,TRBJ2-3,ASSLGNTDTQY
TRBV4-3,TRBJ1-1,ASSQAGLMNTEAF
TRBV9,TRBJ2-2,ASKGGYETGELF
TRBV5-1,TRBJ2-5,ASSLALLAGTETQY
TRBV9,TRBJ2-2,ASSPGGLANTGELF
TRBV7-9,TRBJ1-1,ASRQGQQNTEAF
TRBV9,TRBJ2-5,ASSLFGEAQETQY
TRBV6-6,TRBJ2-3,VSAGPEDTQY
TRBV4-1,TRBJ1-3,ASSLFTSSGNTIY
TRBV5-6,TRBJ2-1,ASSKPGQGPNEQF
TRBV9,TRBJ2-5,ASSPRGGDKETQY
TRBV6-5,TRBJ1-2,ASSYRDRGGGYT
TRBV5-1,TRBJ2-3,ASSLGLAGITDTQY
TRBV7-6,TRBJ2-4,ASSRSGGAGIQY